The sample holds one count of the clone carrying this T cell receptor beta chain. These data are taken from a study of blood T cell repertoires in COVID-19. The V end was cut by 4 bases, the J end by 6 bases, with 18 bases between. CDR3 length: 15 amino acids. Clones were sequenced by immunoSEQ multiplex PCR, and TCRdb holds only the in-frame ones, with some missing. The sample consists of 250,000 to 350,000 clones, about nine tenths of them appearing once. This clonotype was sampled from a woman aged 45-59 years who had recovered from COVID-19. The chain employs TRBV23-1 and TRBJ1-2; a possible D gene is TRBD1 (6 bases). TRBV23-1 is an open reading frame, and its role is uncertain. Specimen: peripheral blood. The CDR3 sequence: CASSPKSGTKNGYTF. For the CDR3, the DNA is TGCGCCAGCAGTCCCAAATCCGGGACAAAGAATGGCTACACCTTC.